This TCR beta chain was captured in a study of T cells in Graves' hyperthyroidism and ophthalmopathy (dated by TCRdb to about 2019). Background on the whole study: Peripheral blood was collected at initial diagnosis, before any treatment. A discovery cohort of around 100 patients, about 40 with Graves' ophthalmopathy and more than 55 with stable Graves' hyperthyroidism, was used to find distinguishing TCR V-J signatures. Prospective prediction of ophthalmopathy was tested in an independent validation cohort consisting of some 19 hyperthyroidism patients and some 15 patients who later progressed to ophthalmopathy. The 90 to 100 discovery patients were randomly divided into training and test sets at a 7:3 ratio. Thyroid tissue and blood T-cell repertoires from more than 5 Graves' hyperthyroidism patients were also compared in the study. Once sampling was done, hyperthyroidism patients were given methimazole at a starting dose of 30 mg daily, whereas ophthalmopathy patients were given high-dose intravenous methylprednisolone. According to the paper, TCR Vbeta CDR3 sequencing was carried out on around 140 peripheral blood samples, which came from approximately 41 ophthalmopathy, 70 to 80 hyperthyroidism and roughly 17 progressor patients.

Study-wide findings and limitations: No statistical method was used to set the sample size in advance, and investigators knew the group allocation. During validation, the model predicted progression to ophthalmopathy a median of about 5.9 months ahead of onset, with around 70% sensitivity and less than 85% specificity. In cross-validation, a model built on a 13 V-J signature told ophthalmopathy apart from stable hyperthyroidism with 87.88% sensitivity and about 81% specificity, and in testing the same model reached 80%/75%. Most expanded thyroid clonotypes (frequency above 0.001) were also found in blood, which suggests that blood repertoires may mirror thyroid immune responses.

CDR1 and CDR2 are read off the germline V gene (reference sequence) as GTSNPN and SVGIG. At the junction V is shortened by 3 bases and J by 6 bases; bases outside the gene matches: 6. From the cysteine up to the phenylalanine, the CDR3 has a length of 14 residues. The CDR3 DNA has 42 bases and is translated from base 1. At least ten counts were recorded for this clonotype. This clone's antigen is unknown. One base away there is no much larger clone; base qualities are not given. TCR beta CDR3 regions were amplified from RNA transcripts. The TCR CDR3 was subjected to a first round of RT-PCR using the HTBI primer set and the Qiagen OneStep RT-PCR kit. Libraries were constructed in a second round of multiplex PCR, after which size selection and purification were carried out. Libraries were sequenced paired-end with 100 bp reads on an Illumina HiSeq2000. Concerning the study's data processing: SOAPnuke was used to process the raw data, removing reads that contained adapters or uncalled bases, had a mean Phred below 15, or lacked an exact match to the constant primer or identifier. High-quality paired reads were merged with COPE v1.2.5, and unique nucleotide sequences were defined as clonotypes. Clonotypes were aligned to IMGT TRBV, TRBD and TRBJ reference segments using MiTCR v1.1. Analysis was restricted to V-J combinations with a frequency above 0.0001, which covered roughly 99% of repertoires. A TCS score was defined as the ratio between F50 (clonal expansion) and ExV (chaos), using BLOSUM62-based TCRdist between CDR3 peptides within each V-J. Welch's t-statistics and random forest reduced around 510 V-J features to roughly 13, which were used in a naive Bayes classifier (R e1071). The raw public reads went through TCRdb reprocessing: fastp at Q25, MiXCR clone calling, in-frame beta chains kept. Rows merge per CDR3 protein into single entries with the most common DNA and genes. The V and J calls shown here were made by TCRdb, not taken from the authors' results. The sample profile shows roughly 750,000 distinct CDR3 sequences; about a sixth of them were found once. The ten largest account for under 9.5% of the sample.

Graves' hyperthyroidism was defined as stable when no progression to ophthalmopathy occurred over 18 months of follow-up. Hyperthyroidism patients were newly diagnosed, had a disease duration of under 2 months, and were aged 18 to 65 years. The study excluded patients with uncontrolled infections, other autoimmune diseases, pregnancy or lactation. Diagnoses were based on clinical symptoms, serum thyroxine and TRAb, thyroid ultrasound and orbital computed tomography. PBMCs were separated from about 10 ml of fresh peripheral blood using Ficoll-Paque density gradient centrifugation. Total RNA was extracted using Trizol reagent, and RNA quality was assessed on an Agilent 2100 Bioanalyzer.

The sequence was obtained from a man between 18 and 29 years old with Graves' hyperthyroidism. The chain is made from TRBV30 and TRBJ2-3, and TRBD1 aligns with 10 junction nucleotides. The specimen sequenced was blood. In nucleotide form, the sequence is TGTGCCTGGAGCCCCGACAGGGGGCGGGATACGCAGTATTTT. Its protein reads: CAWSPDRGRDTQYF.